What follows are 30 T cell receptor beta chains derived from one specimen sequenced in a study of CD8+ T cells in alopecia areata. Treatment given: oral pan-JAK inhibitor, 5-10 mg twice daily. The sequencing template was cDNA reverse transcribed from extracted RNA. Assay: immunoSEQ multiplex PCR; the TCRdb copy retains only in-frame clones and omits some. Of some 200,000 clones listed, under 60% are singletons. The source material was CD8+ T cells sorted from blood, sampled at week 24, from a patient treated with tofacitinib. Receptors were obtained from a human donor with alopecia areata.

The CDR3 DNA reads TGTGCCAGCAGCCCGGGACAGCGTAATGAAAAACTGTTTTTT. Residues: CASSPGQRNEKLFF. The chain carries TRBV13 and TRBJ1-4; TRBD1 aligns across 7 bases. The CDR3 runs 14 residues. J was trimmed by 4 bases and V by 5 bases; bases with no gene match: 4. CDR1 PRHDT and CDR2 FYEKMQ come from the germline V gene (reference sequence).

The V call is TRBV7-9, the J call TRBJ1-2; D is unclear. CDR3 length equals 17 residues. Germline V gene lookup returns CDR1 SEHNR and CDR2 FQNEAQ (reference sequence). Trimming removed 2 bases from V and 4 bases from J, with 20 bases in between. The DNA of the CDR3 is TGTGCCAGCAGCTTACCTGACGGCTGGCTCGACGGCTATGGCTACACCTTC. Amino acid sequence: CASSLPDGWLDGYGYTF.

The V and J genes are TRBV27 and TRBJ2-5, with D perhaps being TRBD1 or TRBD2 (5 bases each). The germline gives CDR1 MNHEY, CDR2 SMNVEV (reference sequence). The CDR3 spans 11 residues. Trimming shortened V by 8 bases and J by 7 bases, and 11 bases separated the two germline ends. The DNA for the CDR3 is TGTGCCAGCCGGGACCGTGGGACCCAGTACTTC. Amino acid sequence: CASRDRGTQYF.

This clone was observed once. This chain links TRBV11-2 with TRBJ1-2, with unresolved D. CDR1 and CDR2 from the germline V gene are SGHAT and FQNNGV. The CDR3 consists of 14 residues. Deletions cut 6 bases from V and 3 bases from J, with 14 bases between. The CDR3 spells CASRGFSKDYGYTF. The CDR3 DNA follows: TGTGCCAGCAGAGGTTTTTCTAAGGACTATGGCTACACCTTC.

The chain links TRBV19 to TRBJ1-1; 9 bases align to TRBD1. CDR1 is LNHDA, CDR2 SQIVND, per germline (reference sequence). The CDR3 runs 15 residues. The junction had 5 bases not matched to a gene; V was cut back by 5 bases and J by 1 base. The DNA of the CDR3 is TGTGCCAGTAGTGTCTCGACAGGGGGGAACACTGAAGCTTTCTTT. As protein: CASSVSTGGNTEAFF.

The chain recombines TRBV6-1 with TRBJ1-2, with D unclear. This CDR3 is 12 amino acids long. V was shortened by 1 base and J by 7 bases, with 7 bases between the two germline ends. Germline CDR1 reads MNHNS; CDR2 reads SASEGT. Here the CDR3 DNA reads TGTGCCAGCAGTGAAGGCATGGTTGGCTACACCTTC. Amino acids: CASSEGMVGYTF.

This clone has more than one count but fewer than ten. The J gene is TRBJ2-3, the V gene TRBV6-5; TRBD2 might be the D (6 bases). The CDR3 is 15 residues long. CDR1 is MNHEY and CDR2 is SVGAGI in the germline V gene. V lost 8 bases and J lost 6, with 21 bases in between. This CDR3 reads CASVGRDSPSDTQYF. The CDR3 DNA reads as TGTGCCAGCGTTGGCAGGGACTCCCCCTCGGATACGCAGTATTTT.

The sample holds a few counts of this clone. The V and J genes are TRBV4-1 and TRBJ1-2; D is unresolved. Germline V lookup: CDR1 MGHRA, CDR2 YSYEKL. Trimming took off 0 bases at V and 4 bases at J, with 3 bases between the two ends. This CDR3 contains 12 residues. The CDR3 here is CASSQDGYGYTF. As DNA, the CDR3 is TGCGCCAGCAGCCAAGACGGCTATGGCTACACCTTC.

V and J are TRBV29-1 and TRBJ2-6; D is ambiguous. Germline assignment: CDR1 SQVTM and CDR2 ANQGSEA. The CDR3 length is 13 residues. Trimming shortened V by 7 bases and J by 4 bases, and 11 bases separated the two germline ends. For the CDR3, the DNA is TGCAGCGCCACCATCGTCGGGGCCAACGTCCTGACTTTC. Its translation is CSATIVGANVLTF.

V gene TRBV5-6 combines with J gene TRBJ1-2, with D unresolved. Trimming left V 4 bases short and J 7 bases short, with 8 bases between. The germline V gene has CDR1 SGHDT and CDR2 YYEEEE. The CDR3 sequence is 11 residues long. This chain's CDR3 is CASSRVGGYTF. CDR3 DNA sequence: TGTGCCAGCAGCAGGGTCGGTGGCTACACCTTC.

V is TRBV13 and J is TRBJ1-2; D may be TRBD1 (5 bases). This CDR3 spans 17 amino acids. V was trimmed by 7 bases and J by 3 bases, leaving 24 bases between them. Germline CDR1 and CDR2: PRHDT and FYEKMQ (reference sequence). CDR3 sequence: CASMMGRQGFSDYGYTF. CDR3 coding DNA: TGTGCCAGCATGATGGGTCGGCAGGGTTTCTCTGACTATGGCTACACCTTC.

The chain uses TRBV12-5 and TRBJ2-7; D remains unclear. The CDR3 loop spans 13 amino acids. Trimming took off 1 base at V and 6 bases at J, with 10 bases between the two ends. Per germline, CDR1 LGHNT and CDR2 FRNRAP. Here the CDR3 DNA reads TGTGCTAGTGGTTTGGGACCCGATTTCGAGCAGTACTTC. This codes for CASGLGPDFEQYF.

V is TRBV30 and J is TRBJ1-2; no reliable D call. V lost 6 bases and J 8 bases, leaving 10 bases between the germline ends. Germline CDR1 GTSNPN, CDR2 SVGIG (reference sequence). The length of the CDR3 is 10 residues. The CDR3 sequence is CACLTEGYTF. Written as DNA, the CDR3 is TGTGCCTGTTTGACGGAAGGCTACACCTTC.

V and J are TRBV4-2 and TRBJ2-3; TRBD1 agrees at 8 bases. Trimming cost V 0 bases and J 1 base; bases outside gene matches: 3. The CDR3 is made up of 16 amino acids. Germline V gene lookup returns CDR1 LGHNA and CDR2 YNFKEQ. The CDR3 sequence: CASSQDGQGGTDTQYF. CDR3 DNA sequence: TGTGCCAGCAGCCAAGACGGACAGGGTGGCACAGATACGCAGTATTTT.

CDR3 in amino acids: CASRQTGGTTPLHF. DNA for the CDR3: TGCGCCAGCAGACAGACAGGGGGCACGACACCCCTCCACTTT. The V call is TRBV4-1, the J call TRBJ1-6; 10 nucleotides match TRBD1. This CDR3 region has 14 residues. The V and J ends lost 6 bases and 11 bases, in that order; junction bases with no gene match: 7. Germline V gene lookup returns CDR1 MGHRA and CDR2 YSYEKL.

The gene calls are TRBV30 and TRBJ2-1; D possibly uses TRBD1 or TRBD2 (7 bases each). The V end lost 5 bases, the J end lost 4 bases, and 12 bases lay between the germline ends. CDR1 and CDR2 from the germline V gene are GTSNPN and SVGIG (reference sequence). The CDR3 spans 13 residues. CDR3 in amino acids: CAWAGGGYNEQFF. The CDR3 coding sequence is TGTGCCTGGGCAGGGGGGGGTTACAATGAGCAGTTCTTC.

V and J are TRBV10-3 and TRBJ2-5; maybe TRBD2 (5 bases). V was shortened by 6 bases and J by 2 bases, with 7 bases between the two germline ends. The CDR3 totals 12 residues. CDR1 is ENHRY, CDR2 SYGVKD, per germline. The CDR3, as DNA: TGTGCCATCAGGGACTTGCAAGAGACCCAGTACTTC. This translates into CAIRDLQETQYF.

The chain carries TRBV29-1 and TRBJ1-2; D perhaps matches TRBD1 (5 bases). In germline, CDR1 is SQVTM, CDR2 ANQGSEA. V was pared by 0 bases and J by 5 bases, with 16 bases between. This CDR3 has 15 amino acids. The DNA of the CDR3 is TGCAGCGTTGAAGATGAGGACGGCGGGACGTATGGCTACACCTTC. Translating it yields CSVEDEDGGTYGYTF.

This clone has a single count. Other DNA variants within this sample encode the same CDR3. V gene TRBV4-1 combines with J gene TRBJ2-7; TRBD2 agrees at 8 bases. The germline V gene has CDR1 MGHRA and CDR2 YSYEKL. The CDR3 runs 13 residues. V lost 3 bases, J lost 2 bases, and 0 bases stayed unmatched. The CDR3 nucleotides read TGCGCCAGCAGCCAGGGACTAGCCTACGAGCAGTACTTC. Translated, it gives CASSQGLAYEQYF.

This clone was counted a single time. This chain joins TRBV5-6 and TRBJ2-7; weak D call: TRBD2 (6 bases). V lost 4 bases, J lost 2 bases, and 13 bases lay in between. Germline V gene sequence: CDR1 SGHDT, CDR2 YYEEEE. The CDR3 has 14 residues. The CDR3 DNA follows: TGTGCCAGCAGCACGGAGGGTGTACCCTACGAGCAGTACTTC. The encoded protein is CASSTEGVPYEQYF.

This clone came up many times. Germline and junction disagree at one end, which may indicate a read error. This chain uses TRBV6-4 with TRBJ2-7; possibly TRBD1 or TRBD2 for D (5 bases each). The CDR3 runs 15 residues. The germline gives CDR1 MRHNA, CDR2 SNTAGT. The CDR3 here is CASSYSSGDPYEQYF. For the CDR3, the DNA is TGTGCCAGCAGTTACTCCTCCGGGGACCCCTACGAGCAGTACTTC.

V and J are TRBV6-1 and TRBJ1-1; possibly TRBD1 for D (6 bases). The V end was cut by 1 base, the J end by 1 base, with 7 bases between. This CDR3 contains 14 residues. CDR1 MNHNS and CDR2 SASEGT come from the germline V gene. This CDR3 reads CASSEVRGNTEAFF. As DNA, the CDR3 is TGTGCCAGCAGTGAAGTCAGGGGGAACACTGAAGCTTTCTTT.

This clone was seen a handful of times. The chain carries TRBV11-2 and TRBJ2-5, with 7 bases fitting TRBD2. The J segment lost 2 bases and the V segment lost 5 bases, leaving 11 bases of the junction unmatched. CDR3 length: 16 residues. The germline CDR1 and CDR2 sequences are SGHAT and FQNNGV. CDR3 loop: CASSRPKAGIQETQYF. The CDR3 DNA follows: TGTGCCAGCAGCCGACCTAAAGCGGGGATACAAGAGACCCAGTACTTC.

CDR3 DNA sequence: TGTGCCAGCAGCTTTGGGACCACCTACGAGCAGTACTTC. It is translated as CASSFGTTYEQYF. This chain links TRBV5-6 with TRBJ2-7, with D perhaps assigned TRBD1 or TRBD2 (5 bases each). This CDR3 is 13 amino acids long. Trimming shortened V by 2 bases and J by 2 bases, and 8 bases separated the two germline ends. Looked up from germline, CDR1 is SGHDT and CDR2 is YYEEEE.

The rearrangement joins TRBV29-1 to TRBJ1-2; D may be TRBD1 (5 bases). Germline-derived CDR1 and CDR2 are SQVTM and ANQGSEA. The CDR3 length is 13 residues. V was pared by 3 bases and J by 3 bases, with 11 bases between. For the CDR3, the DNA is TGCAGCGTTGAGTTCCTGGGGGACTATGGCTACACCTTC. Its translation: CSVEFLGDYGYTF.

The chain links TRBV12-5 to TRBJ2-7; D ambiguous. The germline V gene encodes CDR1 LGHNT and CDR2 FRNRAP. The CDR3 runs 13 residues. Trimming shortened V by 4 bases and J by 5 bases, and 12 bases separated the two germline ends. DNA of the CDR3: TGTGCTAGTGGTTCCGGGTCTACTAACGAGCAGTACTTC. Its translation is CASGSGSTNEQYF.

The chain uses TRBV5-6 and TRBJ1-5; D not resolved. CDR3 size: 14 residues. With 4 bases removed from V and 0 bases from J, the gap between germline ends came to 8 bases. Germline CDR1 reads SGHDT; CDR2 reads YYEEEE. This CDR3 is CASSPGYSNQPQHF. As DNA, the CDR3 is TGTGCCAGCAGCCCGGGGTATAGCAATCAGCCCCAGCATTTT.

This clone was picked up a small number of times. The chain carries TRBV19 and TRBJ2-1; 9 bases are shared with TRBD1. Germline assignment: CDR1 LNHDA and CDR2 SQIVND (reference sequence). Germline trimming cut 6 bases from V and 3 bases from J; bases unmatched to any gene: 6. The CDR3 contains 15 residues. The CDR3 nucleotides read TGTGCCAGTAGCCTCGGGACAGGGTTCTACAATGAGCAGTTCTTC. Its translation is CASSLGTGFYNEQFF. Based on the CDR3 plus reference TRBV19 and TRBJ2-1, the full variable domain is DGGITQSPKYLFRKEGQNVTLSCEQNLNHDAMYWYRQDPGQGLRLIYYSQIVNDFQKGDIAEGYSVSREKKESFPLTVTSAQKNPTAFYLCASSLGTGFYNEQFFGPGTRLTVL.

This clone was observed a few times. The V and J genes are TRBV19 and TRBJ2-7, with 12 nucleotides matching TRBD1. Germline CDR1 is LNHDA and CDR2 is SQIVND (reference sequence). The CDR3 sequence is 15 residues long. After removal of 4 bases from V and 0 bases from J, the junction contained 1 base not matched to a gene. The CDR3 bases are TGTGCCAGTAGTACGGGACAGGGGGCCTCCTACGAGCAGTACTTC. This codes for CASSTGQGASYEQYF. The whole variable domain, remainder taken from reference TRBV19 and TRBJ2-7, is DGGITQSPKYLFRKEGQNVTLSCEQNLNHDAMYWYRQDPGQGLRLIYYSQIVNDFQKGDIAEGYSVSREKKESFPLTVTSAQKNPTAFYLCASSTGQGASYEQYFGPGTRLTVT.

The chain recombines TRBV5-1 with TRBJ2-7; a weak D match, TRBD2 (6 bases). Germline V gives CDR1 SGHRS, CDR2 YFSETQ. CDR3 length equals 13 residues. Trimming removed 4 bases at V and 7 bases at J, with 15 bases between. The CDR3 here is CASSPLRGEEQYF. The CDR3 DNA reads TGCGCCAGCAGCCCGCTGCGGGGTGAGGAGCAGTACTTC.